The clone carrying this T cell receptor (beta chain) was detected once. This sample is part of a study of OX40 agonist ivuxolimab in advanced cancers. The CDR3 has 15 amino acids. Germline V CDR1 and CDR2: SGHTA, FQGNSA. V lost 4 bases and J lost 0, with 9 bases in between. Repertoires were generated with immunoSEQ multiplex PCR, while TCRdb's copy carries only in-frame clones and drops some. The sample carries 50,000 to 75,000 clones, about 88% recorded once. This TCR derives from an adult with an advanced solid tumor such as melanoma, head and neck, liver or kidney cancer. The chain combines TRBV7-2 with TRBJ1-4; D is unclear. The input for sequencing was CD4+ or CD8+ T cells sorted from blood, taken in a trial of the OX40 agonist ivuxolimab. The CDR3 reads CASSSGPATNEKLFF. The CDR3 coding sequence is TGTGCCAGCAGCTCAGGACCTGCAACTAATGAAAAACTGTTTTTT.